This T cell receptor (beta chain) came from a study of CD8+ T cells in alopecia areata. CDR1 DFQATT and CDR2 SNEGSKA come from the germline V gene (reference sequence). The CDR3 has 10 residues. Trimming stripped 3 bases from V and 9 bases from J, with 6 bases between. Extraction of RNA preceded its reverse transcription into cDNA, which served as the sequencing template. Profiled with immunoSEQ multiplex PCR; TCRdb holds only in-frame clones, not every one. The data hold about 110,000 clones, with under 60% observed a single time. Sorting separated CD4+ and CD8+ T cells out of PBMCs. This receptor was taken from a human donor with alopecia areata. Sequencing input: NKG2D-low CD8+ T cells sorted from blood. The chain combines TRBV20-1 with TRBJ2-1; D remains ambiguous. CDR3 bases: TGCAGTGCTAGTAACACTGAGCAGTTCTTC. Amino acid sequence: CSASNTEQFF.